These 30 T cell receptor beta chains were sequenced from one sample in a study of neoadjuvant nivolumab and ipilimumab in lung cancer. Sequenced by immunoSEQ multiplex PCR; TCRdb stores in-frame clones only, minus some. Of approximately 30,000 clones in the sample, approximately 78% were seen once. The material was tumor tissue, obtained after neoadjuvant nivolumab, alone or with ipilimumab, at or shortly before surgery. The receptors here all came from an adult with non-small cell lung cancer.

This clone was recorded once. This sequence joins TRBV11-3 and TRBJ1-3, with D hard to call. The germline V gene encodes CDR1 SGHNT and CDR2 YENEEA. The V end was cut by 3 bases, the J end by 0 bases, with 15 bases between. The CDR3 length is 17 residues. CDR3 in DNA: TGTGCCAGCAGCTTCGGACCGTTACCCACCTCTGGAAACACCATATATTTT. Protein product: CASSFGPLPTSGNTIYF. Based on the CDR3 plus reference TRBV11-3 and TRBJ1-3, the full variable domain is EAGVVQSPRYKIIEKKQPVAFWCNPISGHNTLYWYLQNLGQGPELLIRYENEEAVDDSQLPKDRFSAERLKGVDSTLKIQPAELGDSAVYLCASSFGPLPTSGNTIYFGEGSWLTVV.

V usage is TRBV7-8 and J usage is TRBJ2-3, with D uncertain. Per germline, CDR1 SGHVS and CDR2 FQNEAQ. This CDR3 region has 13 residues. Trimming removed 1 base from V and 1 base from J, with 3 bases in between. CDR3 region: CASSLDGTDTQYF. In DNA form, the CDR3 reads TGTGCCAGCAGCTTAGATGGCACAGATACGCAGTATTTT. Filled out from reference TRBV7-8 and TRBJ2-3, the complete variable domain reads GAGVSQSPRYKVAKRGQDVALRCDPISGHVSLFWYQQALGQGPEFLTYFQNEAQLDKSGLPSDRFFAERPEGSVSTLKIQRTQQEDSAVYLCASSLDGTDTQYFGPGTRLTVL.

The sample holds one count of this clone. The rearrangement uses TRBV10-1 and TRBJ1-4; weak D call: TRBD1 (5 bases). Germline values: CDR1 WNHNN, CDR2 SYGVQD (reference sequence). CDR3 length: 14 amino acids. V was trimmed by 7 bases and J by 6 bases, leaving 15 bases between them. In DNA form, the CDR3 reads TGCGCCAGCAAAAGGGACCTAAGGGATGAAAAACTGTTTTTT. It is translated as CASKRDLRDEKLFF.

This chain links TRBV5-4 with TRBJ1-1; no definite D call. Germline CDR1 SGHNT, CDR2 YYREEE (reference sequence). Trimming shortened V by 1 base and J by 5 bases, and 6 bases separated the two germline ends. The CDR3 has 12 residues. CDR3 DNA: TGTGCCAGCAGCTTGCACGGAACTGAAGCTTTCTTT. Translated: CASSLHGTEAFF.

The V gene is TRBV5-1, the J gene TRBJ2-1, with D hard to call. The CDR3 spans 15 residues. The germline V gene encodes CDR1 SGHRS and CDR2 YFSETQ. Trimming pared 0 bases from V and 5 bases from J, leaving 12 bases between. The CDR3 region has the DNA TGCGCCAGCAGCTTGGCTCCCCCGGTTAACAATGAGCAGTTCTTC. It is translated as CASSLAPPVNNEQFF.

The V and J genes are TRBV5-1 and TRBJ1-5; D remains unclear. This CDR3 region has 16 residues. Trimming took 0 bases from V and 2 from J, leaving 12 bases between them. Germline loops: CDR1 SGHRS, CDR2 YFSETQ. The CDR3 bases are TGCGCCAGCAGCTTGGGTGCTCTGGGAGGCAATCAGCCCCAGCATTTT. Translation gives CASSLGALGGNQPQHF.

The chain employs TRBV11-2 and TRBJ2-5, with 9 bases fitting TRBD1. This CDR3 region has 17 residues. Germline V CDR1 and CDR2: SGHAT, FQNNGV. The V segment lost 5 bases and the J segment 5 bases; nucleotides outside the gene matches: 15. CDR3 in DNA: TGTGCCAGCAGCCTACCCCCACAGGGGGCTAGTCGGGAGACCCAGTACTTC. This codes for CASSLPPQGASRETQYF. The variable domain in full, completed from reference TRBV11-2 and TRBJ2-5, reads EAGVAQSPRYKIIEKRQSVAFWCNPISGHATLYWYQQILGQGPKLLIQFQNNGVVDDSQLPKDRFSAERLKGVDSTLKIQPAKLEDSAVYLCASSLPPQGASRETQYFGPGTRLLVL.

The rearrangement links TRBV14 to TRBJ2-1; D gene ambiguous. Between the trimmed V and J ends, which lost 1 base and 8 bases, there was a span of 12 bases. Per the germline V gene, CDR1 is SGHDN and CDR2 is FVKESK. CDR3 length equals 14 residues. In DNA, the CDR3 is TGTGCCAGCAGCCAAGCCCTCTCGTGGTATGAGCAGTTCTTC. Translated, it gives CASSQALSWYEQFF. Supplemented by reference TRBV14 and TRBJ2-1, the full variable domain reads EAGVTQFPSHSVIEKGQTVTLRCDPISGHDNLYWYRRVMGKEIKFLLHFVKESKQDESGMPNNRFLAERTGGTYSTLKVQPAELEDSGVYFCASSQALSWYEQFFGPGTRLTVL.

The rearrangement uses TRBV7-9 and TRBJ2-1; D call uncertain. CDR3 length equals 11 residues. Germline CDR1 reads SEHNR; CDR2 reads FQNEAQ (reference sequence). V lost 10 bases, J lost 10 bases, and 14 bases lay in between. CDR3 sequence reads: CAISRVQEQFF. The CDR3 DNA is TGTGCCATCAGTAGGGTCCAAGAGCAGTTCTTC.

The chain links TRBV5-6 to TRBJ2-2, with D perhaps TRBD2 (6 bases). The CDR3 extends over 14 amino acids. In germline, CDR1 is SGHDT, CDR2 YYEEEE. Between the trimmed V and J ends, which lost 1 base and 5 bases, there was a span of 9 bases. The CDR3 spells CASSLLRGTGELFF. The CDR3, as DNA: TGTGCCAGCAGCTTGCTTCGGGGGACCGGGGAGCTGTTTTTT.

This clone was observed once. The chain couples TRBV30 to TRBJ1-5; tentatively, D is TRBD1 (5 bases). The CDR3 consists of 12 residues. Between the trimmed V and J ends, which lost 6 bases and 1 base, there was a span of 7 bases. The germline gives CDR1 GTSNPN, CDR2 SVGIG (reference sequence). CDR3 nucleotide sequence: TGTGCCTGCGGGGACAGCAATCAGCCCCAGCATTTT. It yields the protein CACGDSNQPQHF.

This clone turned up a few times. The CDR3 loop reads CASIADGANTGELFF. In DNA, the CDR3 is TGTGCCAGCATCGCGGACGGAGCGAACACCGGGGAGCTGTTTTTT. J is TRBJ2-2 and V is TRBV7-8, with no clear D. V dropped 7 bases and J dropped 0 bases, with 12 bases sitting between them. This CDR3 is 15 amino acids long. Germline assignment: CDR1 SGHVS and CDR2 FQNEAQ.

This chain uses TRBV7-9 with TRBJ2-2, with TRBD2 matching 12 bases. Trimming removed 5 bases from V and 6 bases from J; junction bases left unmatched: 4. Germline loops: CDR1 SEHNR, CDR2 FQNEAQ (reference sequence). This CDR3 contains 15 residues. The CDR3 DNA reads as TGTGCCAGCAGCCGACTAGCGGGAGAGGCCGGGGAGCTGTTTTTT. This gives the protein CASSRLAGEAGELFF.

This clone was picked up a small number of times. The chain couples TRBV6-6 to TRBJ1-1, with D unresolved. The V end lost 6 bases, the J end lost 2 bases, and 4 bases lay between the germline ends. The CDR3 is 11 amino acids. Germline values: CDR1 MNHNY, CDR2 SVGAGI (reference sequence). The CDR3 region is CASRGNTEAFF. In DNA, the CDR3 is TGTGCCAGCAGGGGCAACACTGAAGCTTTCTTT.

The V call is TRBV6-5, the J call TRBJ2-5; no clear D gene. Germline V gives CDR1 MNHEY, CDR2 SVGAGI. The V gene lost 2 bases and the J gene lost 4 bases, with 2 bases spanning the gap. This CDR3 spans 11 amino acids. The CDR3 DNA follows: TGTGCCAGCAGTTACCGAGAGACCCAGTACTTC. This encodes CASSYRETQYF.

V gene TRBV5-1 combines with J gene TRBJ1-4, with TRBD1 identical over 8 bases. The V gene end was trimmed by 4 bases and the J gene end by 0 bases; junction bases not matched to a gene: 5. The CDR3 runs 16 residues. Germline loops: CDR1 SGHRS, CDR2 YFSETQ. The CDR3 region has the DNA TGCGCCAGCAGCATAGGACAGGGCTCAACTAATGAAAAACTGTTTTTT. This codes for CASSIGQGSTNEKLFF.

This clone was recorded a few times. V usage is TRBV11-3 and J usage is TRBJ2-3, with a tentative D call TRBD1 (5 bases). Trimming stripped 5 bases from V and 0 bases from J, with 18 bases between. The germline CDR1 and CDR2 sequences are SGHNT and YENEEA. The CDR3 extends over 17 amino acids. For the CDR3, the DNA is TGTGCCAGCAGCCAACAACCGACAGACACTAGCACAGATACGCAGTATTTT. Residues: CASSQQPTDTSTDTQYF.

The rearrangement joins TRBV5-1 to TRBJ2-7, with 10 bases aligning to TRBD1. J was trimmed by 4 bases and V by 0 bases; bases with no gene match: 4. Germline V gene sequence: CDR1 SGHRS, CDR2 YFSETQ. The CDR3 spans 15 residues. This CDR3 reads CASSLADRGRYEQYF. CDR3 DNA sequence: TGCGCCAGCAGCTTGGCCGACAGGGGGCGTTACGAGCAGTACTTC. Full variable domain (missing parts from reference TRBV5-1 and TRBJ2-7): KAGVTQTPRYLIKTRGQQVTLSCSPISGHRSVSWYQQTPGQGLQFLFEYFSETQRNKGNFPGRFSGRQFSNSRSEMNVSTLELGDSALYLCASSLADRGRYEQYFGPGTRLTVT.

The V call is TRBV4-1, the J call TRBJ2-7, with TRBD2 matching 13 bases. Germline trimming cut 0 bases from V and 4 bases from J; bases unmatched to any gene: 12. The CDR3 extends over 19 amino acids. Germline lookup yields CDR1 MGHRA and CDR2 YSYEKL. CDR3 DNA sequence: TGCGCCAGCAGCCAAGATTGGACTAGCGGGAGTATAAAGGGATACGAGCAGTACTTC. Translation gives CASSQDWTSGSIKGYEQYF.

The chain is built from TRBV29-1 and TRBJ2-7, with 7 positions matching TRBD1. The length of the CDR3 is 13 residues. With 5 bases clipped from V and 5 bases from J, the junction kept 9 bases outside the gene matches. The germline CDR1 and CDR2 sequences are SQVTM and ANQGSEA. In DNA form, the CDR3 reads TGCAGCGTTATCGACAGGGTTTCTGACGAGCAGTACTTC. This translates into CSVIDRVSDEQYF.

J is TRBJ2-5 and V is TRBV9; TRBD1 matches 11 bases. Germline V CDR1 and CDR2: SGDLS, YYNGEE. J was trimmed by 4 bases and V by 2 bases; bases with no gene match: 4. This CDR3 region has 15 residues. The CDR3, as DNA: TGTGCCAGCAGCGTTGGACAGGGGGCGTCAGAGACCCAGTACTTC. Its translation is CASSVGQGASETQYF.

This clone was picked up one time. The J gene is TRBJ2-5, the V gene TRBV30; D tentatively reads TRBD1 or TRBD2 (5 bases each). The ends were cut back, 1 base at V and 5 bases at J, with 26 bases in the middle. Germline CDR1 reads GTSNPN; CDR2 reads SVGIG (reference sequence). The length of the CDR3 is 18 residues. CDR3 amino acids: CAWSATIGTTRMRETQYF. The DNA for the CDR3 is TGTGCCTGGAGTGCAACTATAGGGACGACCCGAATGCGGGAGACCCAGTACTTC. The full variable domain, its missing parts supplied by reference TRBV30 and TRBJ2-5, is SQTIHQWPATLVQPVGSPLSLECTVEGTSNPNLYWYRQAAGRGLQLLFYSVGIGQISSEVPQNLSASRPQDRQFILSSKKLLLSDSGFYLCAWSATIGTTRMRETQYFGPGTRLLVL.

The chain couples TRBV7-2 to TRBJ1-1; D ambiguous. The ends were cut back, 1 base at V and 0 bases at J, with 9 bases in the middle. The CDR3 covers 15 residues. Germline values: CDR1 SGHTA, CDR2 FQGNSA. DNA for the CDR3: TGTGCCAGCAGCTTAGGCTTGGGAATGAACACTGAAGCTTTCTTT. Protein sequence: CASSLGLGMNTEAFF.

The sample holds one count of this clone. The rearrangement joins TRBV2 to TRBJ2-3; 7 bases line up with TRBD2. Germline CDR1 SNHLY, CDR2 FYNNEI. The V segment lost 7 bases and the J segment 3 bases; nucleotides outside the gene matches: 7. The CDR3 has 14 residues. CDR3 in amino acids: CASTGGRGTDTQYF. In DNA form, the CDR3 reads TGTGCCAGCACTGGCGGGAGAGGAACAGATACGCAGTATTTT.

This chain uses TRBV11-2 with TRBJ1-5; the D is unclear. Germline V gene sequence: CDR1 SGHAT, CDR2 FQNNGV. The CDR3 covers 13 residues. V was pared by 5 bases and J by 3 bases, with 8 bases between. The CDR3 loop reads CASSRSINQPQHF. Written as DNA, the CDR3 is TGTGCCAGCAGCCGTTCAATCAATCAGCCCCAGCATTTT.

The V gene is TRBV11-3, the J gene TRBJ2-2; tentatively, D is TRBD1 (5 bases). Looked up from germline, CDR1 is SGHNT and CDR2 is YENEEA. Trimming removed 0 bases from V and 6 bases from J, with 8 bases in between. This CDR3 spans 14 amino acids. Written as DNA, the CDR3 is TGTGCCAGCAGCTTAGATCTAGGGGCCGGGGAGCTGTTTTTT. Its translation: CASSLDLGAGELFF.

This chain joins TRBV30 and TRBJ2-7; 9 nucleotides align to TRBD2. Germline trimming cut 0 bases from V and 6 bases from J; bases unmatched to any gene: 9. Per the germline V gene, CDR1 is GTSNPN and CDR2 is SVGIG (reference sequence). This CDR3 is 15 amino acids long. The CDR3 loop is CAWSVLAGSGSEQYF. In nucleotides, the CDR3 is TGTGCCTGGAGTGTACTAGCGGGCTCCGGTTCCGAGCAGTACTTC.

The chain has TRBV6-5 and TRBJ2-5; TRBD1 matches 8 bases. Trimming took 1 base from V and 4 from J; bases not matched to a gene: 5. The CDR3 runs to 15 residues. Germline V lookup: CDR1 MNHEY, CDR2 SVGAGI. The CDR3 DNA reads TGTGCCAGCAGTTACTACGGACAGGGAGGAGAGACCCAGTACTTC. This codes for CASSYYGQGGETQYF.

J is TRBJ2-7 and V is TRBV20-1; D might be TRBD1 (6 bases). In germline, CDR1 is DFQATT, CDR2 SNEGSKA (reference sequence). Trimming left V 6 bases short and J 3 bases short, with 9 bases between. There are 11 residues in the CDR3. In DNA form, the CDR3 reads TGCAGTGCCAGGGGTGGCTACGAGCAGTACTTC. It translates to CSARGGYEQYF.

The chain recombines TRBV10-1 with TRBJ2-1; 8 nucleotides line up with TRBD1. J was trimmed by 5 bases and V by 8 bases; bases with no gene match: 2. CDR3 length: 12 residues. CDR1 is WNHNN, CDR2 SYGVQD, per germline (reference sequence). CDR3 in amino acids: CASGQGHNEQFF. Written as DNA, the CDR3 is TGCGCCAGCGGACAGGGCCACAATGAGCAGTTCTTC.